This TCR beta chain was sequenced in a study of shared clonotypes between healthy human individuals. Study findings and constraints: Memory subsets generally showed lower estimated richness than naive subsets. The study sampled only blood, and tissue repertoires likely differ.

Trimming pared 5 bases from V and 7 bases from J, leaving 15 bases between. There are 13 residues in the CDR3. CDR1 and CDR2 from the germline V gene are SGHTS and YDEGEE. Remarks on this clone: Its matching antigen is unknown.

Study processing details: ImmunoSEQ yielded junction-only sequences lacking quality scores, so filtering differed. Profiled with immunoSEQ multiplex PCR; TCRdb holds only in-frame clones, not every one. D and trimming were read from the DNA, whereas the V and J calls and clone size are those reported in that table. The table has around 2.3 million clones, 90% to 97% seen once. The chain uses TRBV5-8 and TRBJ1-2; D unresolved. The sample was naive CD4+ T cells sorted from blood. Subset defined: CD45RA+ positively selected. This receptor was identified in a man younger than 35 in good health. CDR3 nucleotides: TGTGCCAGCAGAAAGGGCAGAGTTTTTGGCTACACCTTC. Translation: CASRKGRVFGYTF.